The rows below give T cell receptor beta chains drawn from one sample of a study of OX40 agonist ivuxolimab in advanced cancers. Assay used: immunoSEQ multiplex PCR; TCRdb lists only in-frame clones, some missing. The data hold 50,000 to 70,000 clones, with less than 95% observed a single time. The sequencing here drew on CD4+ or CD8+ T cells sorted from blood, taken in a trial of the OX40 agonist ivuxolimab. The receptors stem from an adult with an advanced solid tumor such as melanoma, head and neck, liver or kidney cancer. The CDR3 runs from the conserved cysteine through the conserved F or W. D genes are given only for firm matches. Expanded clones are given a class, and other clones once, few, many or no size at all.

>TRBV13|TRBJ2-6|-|-
TGTGCCAGCAGCTTACAGGGTGGGTCAGGGGCCAACGTCCTGACTTTC
CASSLQGGSGANVLTF
>TRBV6-5|TRBJ2-5|-|TRBD1
TGTGCCAGCAGTGGACAGGGGGCGGGGGAGACCCAGTACTTC
CASSGQGAGETQYF
>TRBV9|TRBJ2-1|-|TRBD2
TGTGCCAGCAGCGCCAAACTAGCGGGAGGCCGTAATGAGCAGTTCTTC
CASSAKLAGGRNEQFF
>TRBV11-2|TRBJ2-1|once|TRBD2
TGTGCCAGCAGCCGCGCAGCAATGACTAGCGGCTCCTACAATGAGCAGTTCTTC
CASSRAAMTSGSYNEQFF
>TRBV4-2|TRBJ1-4|-|-
TGTGCCAGCAGCCAAGGAGGATGGAGGGGAAATGAAAAACTGTTTTTT
CASSQGGWRGNEKLFF
>TRBV27|TRBJ1-3|-|-
TGTGCCAGCAGTTTAGAACCCCCAGGGGTGGGAAACACCATATATTTT
CASSLEPPGVGNTIYF
>TRBV6-1|TRBJ1-1|few|TRBD1
TGTGCCAGCAGTGCCGGACAGGCGAACACTGAAGCTTTCTTT
CASSAGQANTEAFF
>TRBV10-1|TRBJ1-3|-|-
TGCGCCAGCAGTGTATCCCTTGGAAACACCATATATTTT
CASSVSLGNTIYF
>TRBV28|TRBJ2-5|-|TRBD1
TGTGCCAGCAGAGCCGGGACAGGGGGAGAGACCCAGTACTTC
CASRAGTGGETQYF
>TRBV7-8|TRBJ1-1|-|TRBD1
TGTGCCAGCAGCTTAGGGACAGGAAGTGCTGAAGCTTTCTTT
CASSLGTGSAEAFF
>TRBV5-1|TRBJ2-7|-|-
TGCGCCAGCAGCCCGGGATCGGGTTACGAGCAGTACTTC
CASSPGSGYEQYF
>TRBV5-1|TRBJ2-1|few|TRBD2
TGCGCCAGCAGCTGGGGAGGGGTCAGCTATGAGCAGTTCTTC
CASSWGGVSYEQFF
>TRBV6-5|TRBJ1-1|-|-
TGTGCCAGCAGTTACTCAACACCCCGGGTTGACACTGAAGCTTTCTTT
CASSYSTPRVDTEAFF
>TRBV5-1|TRBJ2-3|-|-
TGCGCCAGCAGCCCCGGCGGGTTGGGTTCAGATACGCAGTATTTT
CASSPGGLGSDTQYF
>TRBV5-4|TRBJ2-5|-|-
TGTGCCAGCAGCTTGGCTACAAAGACAGTTACGGCGGTGACCCAGTACTTC
CASSLATKTVTAVTQYF
>TRBV30|TRBJ2-1|-|-
TGTGCCTGGAGTCGACACGGCCCCGGGGTGGATGAGCAGTTCTTC
CAWSRHGPGVDEQFF
>TRBV10-3|TRBJ2-1|-|-
TGTGCCATCAGCCGACTCGCGGGAACGGATGGAAATGAGCAGTTCTTC
CAISRLAGTDGNEQFF
>TRBV5-5|TRBJ2-1|-|-
TGTGCCAGCAGCTTGCTTTCGGACTCCTACAATGAGCAGTTCTTC
CASSLLSDSYNEQFF
>TRBV5-5|TRBJ1-2|-|TRBD1
TGTGCCAGCAGCTGGAACAGGGGTCCTGACTATGGCTACACCTTC
CASSWNRGPDYGYTF
>TRBV6-5|TRBJ2-3|-|TRBD2
TGTGCCAGCAGTTTAGCGGGAGCAGATACGCAGTATTTT
CASSLAGADTQYF
>TRBV28|TRBJ1-4|-|TRBD1
TGTGCCAGCAGTACAACAGGGGCAACTAATGAAAAACTGTTTTTT
CASSTTGATNEKLFF
>TRBV6-1|TRBJ2-6|once|-
TGTGCCAGCAGTGAAAGGGGGGCTGGGGCCAACGTCCTGACTTTC
CASSERGAGANVLTF
>TRBV11-2|TRBJ1-2|-|-
TGTGCCAGCAGCTCACTGGGGCGGAACCATGGCTACACCTTC
CASSSLGRNHGYTF
>TRBV5-1|TRBJ2-7|few|-
TGCGCCAGCAGCGTGGGACTCCGGGAGCAGTACTTC
CASSVGLREQYF
>TRBV7-6|TRBJ2-4|once|-
TGTGCCAGCAGCAAAGGGGTTGCCAAAAACATTCAGTACTTC
CASSKGVAKNIQYF
>TRBV11-2|TRBJ2-7|-|-
TGTGCCAGCAGTAGGGAGGGGGCCGGGGAGCAGTACTTC
CASSREGAGEQYF
>TRBV7-2|TRBJ1-2|once|-
TGTGCCAGCAGCCAGGACTATGGCTACACCTTC
CASSQDYGYTF
>TRBV5-1|TRBJ2-2|-|-
TGCGCCAGCAGCTCGACAGGTCCCACCGGGGAGCTGTTTTTT
CASSSTGPTGELFF
>TRBV9|TRBJ2-5|-|-
TGTGCCAGCAGCCCCCCCCCTGGGGTCCAAGAGACCCAGTACTTC
CASSPPPGVQETQYF
>TRBV5-1|TRBJ2-7|-|-
TGCGCCAGCAGCTTGGACGGGACTCCTCCTTTCGAGCAGTACTTC
CASSLDGTPPFEQYF
>TRBV7-2|TRBJ2-2|-|TRBD2
TGTGCCAGCAGCTTTGGCGGGAGGAACACCGGGGAGCTGTTTTTT
CASSFGGRNTGELFF
>TRBV18|TRBJ2-1|-|-
TGTGCCAGCTCACCATTTGTCAGCTACAATGAGCAGTTCTTC
CASSPFVSYNEQFF
>TRBV6-1|TRBJ2-1|-|TRBD2
TGTGCCAGCAGGACTAGCGGGGCAAACAATGAGCAGTTCTTC
CASRTSGANNEQFF
>TRBV30|TRBJ1-5|few|-
TGTGCCTGGAGTCCACAGCGGAGCAATCAGCCCCAGCATTTT
CAWSPQRSNQPQHF
>TRBV29-1|TRBJ1-4|-|-
TGCAGCGCGGGGAGACAGGATAATGAAAAACTGTTTTTT
CSAGRQDNEKLFF
>TRBV4-2|TRBJ1-1|once|-
TGTGCCAGCAGCCAAGCATCGGCCAGTGAAAGCACTGAAGCTTTCTTT
CASSQASASESTEAFF
>TRBV2|TRBJ2-2|few|TRBD1
TGTGCCAGCAGTGAAGTGGGACAGCTCACCGGGGAGCTGTTTTTT
CASSEVGQLTGELFF
>TRBV7-9|TRBJ2-2|-|-
TGTGCCAGCAGCCCCGAGGGATCCGGGGAGCTGTTTTTT
CASSPEGSGELFF
>TRBV30|TRBJ2-7|-|-
TGTGCCAGAGGGAGCTCCTACGAGCAGTACTTC
CARGSSYEQYF
>TRBV28|TRBJ2-5|-|-
TGTGCCAGCAGTTTGAACCAGGGGCAAGAGACCCAGTACTTC
CASSLNQGQETQYF